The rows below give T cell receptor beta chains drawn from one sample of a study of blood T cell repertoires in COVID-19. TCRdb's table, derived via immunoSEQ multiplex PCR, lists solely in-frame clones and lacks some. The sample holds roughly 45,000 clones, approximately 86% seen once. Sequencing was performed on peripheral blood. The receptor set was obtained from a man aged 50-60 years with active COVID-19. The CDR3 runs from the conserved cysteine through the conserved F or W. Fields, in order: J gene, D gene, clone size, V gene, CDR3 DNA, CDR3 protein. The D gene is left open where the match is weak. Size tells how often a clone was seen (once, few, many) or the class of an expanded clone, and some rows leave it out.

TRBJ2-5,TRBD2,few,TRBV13,TGTGCCAGCTGTGGTAGCGGGGGGCAAGAGACCCAGTACTTC,CASCGSGGQETQYF
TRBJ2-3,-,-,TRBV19,TGTGCCAGTAGTATGGCCAGGGTTTCAGATACGCAGTATTTT,CASSMARVSDTQYF
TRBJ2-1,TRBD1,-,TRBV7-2,TGTGCCAGCAGCTTAGTCGGGACAGGGGCGAGTGAGCAGTTCTTC,CASSLVGTGASEQFF
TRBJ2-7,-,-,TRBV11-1,TGTGCCAGCAGCTTATCAGAATTACCCGACGAGCAGTACTTC,CASSLSELPDEQYF
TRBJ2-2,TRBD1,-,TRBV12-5,TGTGCTAGCGGGACAGATAACACCGGGGAGCTGTTTTTT,CASGTDNTGELFF
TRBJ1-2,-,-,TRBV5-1,TGCGCCAGCAGCTTGGCCCAGGGCAGGGGCTACACCTTC,CASSLAQGRGYTF
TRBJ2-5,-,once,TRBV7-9,TGTGCCAGCAGCTCCCTCTCCCGAGAGACCCAGTACTTC,CASSSLSRETQYF
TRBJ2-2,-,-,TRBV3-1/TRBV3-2,TGTGCCAGCAGGCAGGAAAACACCGGGGAGCTGTTTTTT,CASRQENTGELFF
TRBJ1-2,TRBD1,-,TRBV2,TGTGCCAGCAGGGGACAGAGTTCGTATGGCTACACCTTC,CASRGQSSYGYTF
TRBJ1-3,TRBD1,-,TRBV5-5,TGTGCCAGCAGCTCAGACAGGGGGAACACCATATATTTT,CASSSDRGNTIYF
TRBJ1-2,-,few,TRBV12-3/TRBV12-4,TGTGCCAGCAGTTTTCGGGGGGCCTATGGCTACACCTTC,CASSFRGAYGYTF
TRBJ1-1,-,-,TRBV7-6,TGTGCCAGCAGCTTGCGGGGGGCCGGAACTGAAGCTTTCTTT,CASSLRGAGTEAFF
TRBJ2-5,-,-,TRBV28,TGTGCCAGCAGTCCTACCCGGACAGTCCAAGAGACCCAGTACTTC,CASSPTRTVQETQYF
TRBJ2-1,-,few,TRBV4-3,TGCGCCAGCAGCCACACTTCTAGCGACGAGCAGTTCTTC,CASSHTSSDEQFF
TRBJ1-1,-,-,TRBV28,TGTGCCACAAAAGGGAGAGCCAACACTGAAGCTTTCTTT,CATKGRANTEAFF
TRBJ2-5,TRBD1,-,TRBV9,TGTGCCAGCAGCGTATCCCCTAACAGGGGACAAGAGACCCAGTACTTC,CASSVSPNRGQETQYF
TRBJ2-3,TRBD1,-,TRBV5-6,TGTGCCAGCAGCGCTACAGGGGGCACAGATACGCAGTATTTT,CASSATGGTDTQYF
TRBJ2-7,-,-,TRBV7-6,TGTGCCAGCAGCTTACAGGTCTCTTCCTACGAGCAGTACTTC,CASSLQVSSYEQYF